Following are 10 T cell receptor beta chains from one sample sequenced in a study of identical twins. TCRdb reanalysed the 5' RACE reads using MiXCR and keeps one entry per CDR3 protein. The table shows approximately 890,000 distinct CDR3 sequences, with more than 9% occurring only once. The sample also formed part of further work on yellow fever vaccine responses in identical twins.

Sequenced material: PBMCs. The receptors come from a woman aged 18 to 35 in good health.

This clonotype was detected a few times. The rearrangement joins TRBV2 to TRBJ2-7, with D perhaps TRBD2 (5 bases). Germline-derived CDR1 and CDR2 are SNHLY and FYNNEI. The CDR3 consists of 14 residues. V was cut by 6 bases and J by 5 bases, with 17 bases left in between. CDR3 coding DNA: TGTGCCAGCAGCACTAGGGCAGGTCGGGACGAGCAGTACTTC. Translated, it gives CASSTRAGRDEQYF.

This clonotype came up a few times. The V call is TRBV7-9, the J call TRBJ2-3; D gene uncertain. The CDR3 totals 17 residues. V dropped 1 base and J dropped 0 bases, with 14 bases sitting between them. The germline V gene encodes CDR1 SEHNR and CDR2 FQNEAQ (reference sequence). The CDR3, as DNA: TGTGCCAGCAGCTTAGATGTGACCCCTTCTAGCACAGATACGCAGTATTTT. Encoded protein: CASSLDVTPSSTDTQYF.

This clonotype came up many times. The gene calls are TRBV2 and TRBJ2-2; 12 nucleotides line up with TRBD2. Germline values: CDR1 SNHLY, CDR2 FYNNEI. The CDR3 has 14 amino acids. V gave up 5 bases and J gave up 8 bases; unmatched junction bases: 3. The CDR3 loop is CASSFGLAGGELFF. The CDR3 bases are TGTGCCAGCAGTTTTGGACTAGCGGGGGGGGAGCTGTTTTTT.

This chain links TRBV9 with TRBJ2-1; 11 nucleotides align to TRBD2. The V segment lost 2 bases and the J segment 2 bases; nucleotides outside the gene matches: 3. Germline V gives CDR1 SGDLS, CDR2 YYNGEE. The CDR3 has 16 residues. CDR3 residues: CASSVGLAATYNEQFF. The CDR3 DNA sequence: TGTGCCAGCAGCGTGGGACTAGCGGCGACCTACAATGAGCAGTTCTTC.

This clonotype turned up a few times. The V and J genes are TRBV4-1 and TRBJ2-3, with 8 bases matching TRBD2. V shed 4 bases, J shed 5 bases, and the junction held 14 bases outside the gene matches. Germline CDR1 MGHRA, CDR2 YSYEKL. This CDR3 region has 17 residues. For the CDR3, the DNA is TGCGCCAGCAGCCCTTCCGGTGGCGGGGGGCGGGGAGATACGCAGTATTTT. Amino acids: CASSPSGGGGRGDTQYF.

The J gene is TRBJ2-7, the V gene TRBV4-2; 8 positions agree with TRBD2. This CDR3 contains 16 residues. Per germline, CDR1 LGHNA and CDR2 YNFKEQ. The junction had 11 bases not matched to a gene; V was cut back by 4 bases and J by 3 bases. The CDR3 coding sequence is TGTGCCAGCAGCCCCCAATTAGCCGGGACTAGCTACGAGCAGTACTTC. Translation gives CASSPQLAGTSYEQYF.

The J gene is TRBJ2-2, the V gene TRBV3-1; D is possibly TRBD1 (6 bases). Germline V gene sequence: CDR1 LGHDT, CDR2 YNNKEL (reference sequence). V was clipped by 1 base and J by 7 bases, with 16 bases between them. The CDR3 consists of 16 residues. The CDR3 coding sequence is TGTGCCAGCAGCCAAGCCGGTTGGGGGCAAGGCGGGGAGCTGTTTTTT. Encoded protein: CASSQAGWGQGGELFF.

CDR3 coding DNA: TGTGCCAGCACGCGCGGGACCTACAATGAGCAGTTCTTC. This encodes CASTRGTYNEQFF. This chain links TRBV2 with TRBJ2-1; TRBD2 is a possible D gene (6 bases). CDR3 length: 13 amino acids. The germline CDR1 and CDR2 sequences are SNHLY and FYNNEI. Between the trimmed V and J ends, which lost 7 bases and 2 bases, there was a span of 9 bases.

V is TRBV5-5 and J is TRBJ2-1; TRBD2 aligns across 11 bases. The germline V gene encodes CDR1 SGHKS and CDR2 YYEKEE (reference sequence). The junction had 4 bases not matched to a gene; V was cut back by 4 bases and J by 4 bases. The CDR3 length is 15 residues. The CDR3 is CASSATSGVYNEQFF. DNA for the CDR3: TGTGCCAGCAGCGCGACTAGCGGGGTATACAATGAGCAGTTCTTC.

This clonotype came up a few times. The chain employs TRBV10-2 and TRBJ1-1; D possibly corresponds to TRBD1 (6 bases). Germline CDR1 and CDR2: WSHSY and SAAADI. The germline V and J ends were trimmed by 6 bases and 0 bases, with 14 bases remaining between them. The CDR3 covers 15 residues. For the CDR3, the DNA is TGCGCCAGCAGCAGGGGCCAGATCGTGAACACTGAAGCTTTCTTT. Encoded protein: CASSRGQIVNTEAFF.